Here is one T cell receptor (beta chain) with its context. Antigen unknown. These data come from a study of T-cell memory formation after mild COVID-19. Study context: The TCR clusters were mostly specific to one donor.

The CDR3 loop spans 17 amino acids. Between the trimmed V and J ends, which lost 5 bases and 1 base, there was a span of 20 bases. CDR1 and CDR2 from the germline V gene are MGHRA and YSYEKL. Notes on the study in general: Pre-infection memory contained some responding clones, which suggested that cross-reactive memory had joined. Mainly in CM and EM were contracting CD4+ clones; CD8+ were in EMRA.

TCRdb reprocessed the 5' RACE reads with MiXCR, giving one entry per CDR3 protein. The sample consists of 13,000 or so distinct CDR3 sequences, around 12% of them appearing once. The chain employs TRBV4-1 and TRBJ2-5, with D perhaps being TRBD1 or TRBD2 (5 bases each). The sequence was collected from an adult woman who had mild COVID-19 (a few samples of this study predate the infection). Cell type and time point are not known. The sequencing sample was made of PBMCs or a T cell subset sorted from them (not recorded which). In DNA, the CDR3 is TGCGCCAGCAGCGTCCACGGGGTCGGGGCGACCCAAGAGACCCAGTACTTC. Encoded protein: CASSVHGVGATQETQYF.